These 17 T cell receptor beta chains came from one sample sequenced in a study of shared clonotypes between healthy human individuals. Sequencing was performed with immunoSEQ multiplex PCR; in TCRdb, only in-frame clones are kept and a portion is missing. Of about 230,000 clones listed, 60% to 70% were seen once; the top ten hold over 8.5%. Input material: memory CD4+ T cells sorted from blood. Noted subset: CD45RA-negative fraction. The source is a man in his thirties or forties in good health.

The chain links TRBV18 to TRBJ2-1; no reliable D call. This CDR3 is 14 amino acids long. CDR1 and CDR2 from the germline V gene are KGHSH and LQKENI. The V end was cut by 2 bases, the J end by 4 bases, with 9 bases between. The CDR3 is CASSPTDGYNEQFF. The CDR3 region has the DNA TGTGCCAGCTCACCAACCGACGGATACAATGAGCAGTTCTTC.

V gene TRBV7-6 combines with J gene TRBJ2-3, with D maybe TRBD2 (6 bases). The germline V and J ends were trimmed by 1 base and 5 bases, with 13 bases remaining between them. This CDR3 comprises 15 residues. The germline V gene has CDR1 SGHVS and CDR2 FNYEAQ. In DNA form, the CDR3 reads TGTGCCAGCAGCTTAGTATGGGGAGGTCGAGATACGCAGTATTTT. This codes for CASSLVWGGRDTQYF. The full variable domain, completed using reference TRBV7-6 and TRBJ2-3, is GAGVSQSPRYKVTKRGQDVALRCDPISGHVSLYWYRQALGQGPEFLTYFNYEAQQDKSGLPNDRFSAERPEGSISTLTIQRTEQRDSAMYRCASSLVWGGRDTQYFGPGTRLTVL.

This clone appeared a few times. The chain joins TRBV7-2 to TRBJ2-1; D is ambiguous. There are 16 residues in the CDR3. The germline CDR1 and CDR2 sequences are SGHTA and FQGNSA. Trimming shortened V by 1 base and J by 3 bases, and 13 bases separated the two germline ends. This CDR3 is CASSLDYSIVYNEQFF. For the CDR3, the DNA is TGTGCCAGCAGCTTAGATTACTCAATAGTCTACAATGAGCAGTTCTTC.

This chain uses TRBV27 with TRBJ1-5; D may be TRBD1 (5 bases). Germline values: CDR1 MNHEY, CDR2 SMNVEV (reference sequence). Trimming took 0 bases from V and 4 from J, leaving 16 bases between them. The CDR3 totals 17 residues. DNA for the CDR3: TGTGCCAGCAGTTTATCGGCGGTCCCAAGGGGAAATCAGCCCCAGCATTTT. Amino acid sequence: CASSLSAVPRGNQPQHF.

There are a few counts of this clone. This chain uses TRBV6-1 with TRBJ2-1, with 8 bases aligning to TRBD2. V was pared by 6 bases and J by 8 bases, with 9 bases of the junction left unmatched. CDR1 and CDR2 (germline): MNHNS, SASEGT. The CDR3 is 14 amino acids. In DNA, the CDR3 is TGTGCCAGCAGACCCGGGACTAGTCTCGATGAGCAGTTCTTC. Encoded protein: CASRPGTSLDEQFF.

CDR3 residues: CASSTGVSYEQYF. Written as DNA, the CDR3 is TGTGCCAGCAGCACGGGGGTCTCCTACGAGCAGTACTTC. The genes are TRBV7-3 and TRBJ2-7; tentatively, D is TRBD2 (6 bases). V lost 5 bases, J lost 0 bases, and 8 bases lay in between. CDR3 length: 13 amino acids. Germline V gives CDR1 SGHTA, CDR2 FQGTGA.

This clone was detected once. The rearrangement uses TRBV2 and TRBJ1-2; D is unresolved. V was clipped by 0 bases and J by 7 bases, with 12 bases between them. The CDR3 extends over 14 amino acids. Germline V gene lookup returns CDR1 SNHLY and CDR2 FYNNEI. CDR3 residues: CASSEARGRTGYTF. The CDR3 DNA is TGTGCCAGCAGTGAAGCTAGAGGACGAACTGGCTACACCTTC.

This clone showed up just once. The chain employs TRBV29-1 and TRBJ1-2; TRBD1 agrees at 7 bases. After removal of 7 bases from V and 8 bases from J, the junction contained 13 bases not matched to a gene. The CDR3 extends over 13 amino acids. Looked up from germline, CDR1 is SQVTM and CDR2 is ANQGSEA. Here the CDR3 reads CSARTGLGEGYTF. The CDR3 nucleotides read TGCAGCGCAAGGACAGGACTCGGGGAAGGCTACACCTTC.

Note on this clone: The same CDR3 can be traced to other DNA sequences in this sample. The chain has TRBV29-1 and TRBJ1-2; no clear D gene. The CDR3 runs to 13 residues. Trimming pared 6 bases from V and 3 bases from J, leaving 14 bases between. The germline gives CDR1 SQVTM, CDR2 ANQGSEA. The CDR3 spells CSVGKGTDYGYTF. In DNA, the CDR3 is TGCAGCGTAGGAAAAGGAACAGACTATGGCTACACCTTC.

In its sample, this clone was seen a few times. This chain joins TRBV20-1 and TRBJ2-7; either TRBD1 or TRBD2 may fit D (5 bases each). CDR1 and CDR2 from the germline V gene are DFQATT and SNEGSKA (reference sequence). This CDR3 is 9 amino acids long. Trimming cost V 7 bases and J 4 bases, with 5 bases left between them. The CDR3 is CSGGYEQYF. In nucleotides, the CDR3 is TGCAGTGGGGGGTACGAGCAGTACTTC.

J is TRBJ2-5 and V is TRBV7-2; the D is unclear. CDR1 is SGHTA, CDR2 FQGNSA, per germline. The CDR3 length is 13 residues. Deletions cut 3 bases from V and 9 bases from J, with 14 bases between. CDR3 DNA sequence: TGTGCCAGCAGCTTGCCTGGCCCCCAGCCCCAGTACTTC. Encoded protein: CASSLPGPQPQYF.

The table lists this clone with a few counts. The chain recombines TRBV5-1 with TRBJ2-2; a possible D gene is TRBD1 (6 bases). CDR3 length: 16 residues. Germline lookup yields CDR1 SGHRS and CDR2 YFSETQ. The V and J ends lost 2 bases and 6 bases respectively, with 17 bases between them. The CDR3: CASSFDRPSGSGELFF. CDR3 coding DNA: TGCGCCAGCAGCTTTGACAGGCCCTCAGGCTCCGGGGAGCTGTTTTTT.

J is TRBJ1-2 and V is TRBV28; D not certain. Looked up from germline, CDR1 is MDHEN and CDR2 is SYDVKM. This CDR3 spans 14 amino acids. V was trimmed by 4 bases and J by 8 bases, leaving 17 bases between them. The CDR3 loop is CASSSLLSTGGYTF. The CDR3, as DNA: TGTGCCAGCAGTTCCCTACTCTCTACGGGGGGCTACACCTTC.

Turning to this clone: Other DNA variants within this sample encode the same CDR3. V usage is TRBV6-5 and J usage is TRBJ1-2; D might be TRBD1 (5 bases). From germline, CDR1 is MNHEY and CDR2 SVGAGI. The CDR3 loop spans 13 amino acids. V lost 5 bases, J lost 2 bases, and 9 bases lay in between. This CDR3 reads CASSMTDNYGYTF. The CDR3 coding sequence is TGTGCCAGCAGTATGACAGACAACTATGGCTACACCTTC.

V gene TRBV7-3 combines with J gene TRBJ2-6; D is possibly TRBD1 (6 bases). This CDR3 is 14 amino acids long. V shed 4 bases and J shed 12 bases, with 16 bases lying between them. CDR1 and CDR2 from the germline V gene are SGHTA and FQGTGA. CDR3 in amino acids: CASSSADSLGVLTF. The CDR3 DNA is TGTGCCAGCAGCTCCGCGGACAGCCTGGGCGTCCTGACTTTC.

This clone was seen once. The chain carries TRBV28 and TRBJ2-3; 8 bases agree with TRBD1. The CDR3 has 18 residues. J was trimmed by 2 bases and V by 5 bases; bases with no gene match: 15. Germline V gene data show CDR1 as MDHEN and CDR2 as SYDVKM. The CDR3 loop reads CASSQGAIGPYNTDTQYF. The CDR3 bases are TGTGCCAGCAGTCAGGGGGCAATTGGTCCTTATAACACAGATACGCAGTATTTT.

This clone appeared once. This chain uses TRBV9 with TRBJ2-2; D may be TRBD1 (5 bases). Trimming stripped 0 bases from V and 7 bases from J, with 13 bases between. The length of the CDR3 is 15 residues. The germline V gene has CDR1 SGDLS and CDR2 YYNGEE. CDR3 DNA: TGTGCCAGCAGCGTAGGACTCCAGGGTGGCGGGGAGCTGTTTTTT. It is translated as CASSVGLQGGGELFF.